The TCR beta chain under discussion was sequenced for a study of CD4 T cells in relation to SARS-CoV-2 and coronaviruses. About the study: The HLA restriction of the shared crossreactive spike epitopes was mapped.

Notes on this clone: As yet, its antigen is unknown.

TCRdb's table, derived via immunoSEQ multiplex PCR, lists solely in-frame clones and lacks some. The table shows about 22,000 clones, with about 70% occurring only once. V gave up 3 bases and J gave up 2 bases, with 13 bases separating them. This CDR3 is 15 amino acids long. Germline-derived CDR1 and CDR2 are MGHRA and YSYEKL. The unexposed donors gave CD4+ T cells in 2011-2018, prior to COVID-19. Isolation of CD4+ T cells took place after around 11 days in culture. The chain carries TRBV4-1 and TRBJ1-2; a possible D gene is TRBD1 (6 bases). The origin of this receptor is a human donor in good health. Sequencing used CD4+ T cells from PBMCs, cultured in vitro. This CDR3 reads CASSHHRDNNYGYTF. The CDR3, as DNA: TGCGCCAGCAGCCACCACCGGGACAACAACTATGGCTACACCTTC.